This T cell receptor (beta chain) was recovered during a study of technical replicates of blood from several donors (dated by TCRdb to about 2017). The CDR3 holds 15 amino acids from the cysteine to the phenylalanine. The sequence is cut down to CDR3 DNA, 45 bases in frame from base 1. Sequences WNHNN (CDR1) and SYGVQD (CDR2) are obtained from the germline V gene (reference sequence). Trimming removed 6 bases from V and 5 bases from J; the gene matches leave 11 bases unexplained. The library relied on the immunoSEQ multiplex PCR assay. Held by TCRdb, this immuneACCESS table contains in-frame sequences only and omits some clones. Under half of the omission traces to an unresolved V gene where checked; the cause of the rest is unknown. The sample records under 100,000 clones, roughly 95% of which are singletons. The ten largest clones capture 0.23% of the sample. A remark on this clone: The antigen it recognizes is unknown. Base qualities are not recorded, but no much larger clone differs from it by a single base.

The chain was built from TRBV10-1 and TRBJ2-5; 8 of the junction bases match TRBD1. The TCR originated in a human donor in good health. The material sequenced was T cells isolated from PBMCs. The CDR3 region reads CASSPGTGGRETQYF. The DNA reads TGCGCCAGCAGCCCCGGGACAGGTGGTCGGGAGACCCAGTACTTC.